The text below deals with one T cell receptor beta chain. Its antigen is unknown. This entry comes from a study of T cell responses to AZD1222 COVID-19 vaccine. From germline, CDR1 is KGHDR and CDR2 SFDVKD. CDR3 length equals 13 residues. Trimming cost V 5 bases and J 3 bases, with 9 bases left between them. Generated by immunoSEQ multiplex PCR, the TCRdb table keeps only in-frame clones and is missing some. Of about 140,000 clones listed, 86% are singletons. Whole-study results and caveats: When two AZD1222 doses had been given, Spike-specific TCR breadth and depth rose. AZD1222 recipients seropositive at baseline numbered only six. Donors were mostly white British, more females; clonal diversity possibly underestimated.

Samples with a second dose at about 4 or about 12 weeks were pooled together. The sequence was collected from an adult who received the AZD1222 COVID-19 vaccine. The sample in question was peripheral blood, obtained 28 days after the second AZD1222 dose. The rearrangement links TRBV24-1 to TRBJ1-1; D is uncertain. The CDR3 nucleotides read TGTGCCACCAGTGCCCCGGGAGACACTGAAGCTTTCTTT. Protein sequence: CATSAPGDTEAFF.